The source of this TCR beta chain is a study of blood T cells in healthy people across ages. Alongside a J-beta primer mix, a sample-barcoded 5' primer served in a second PCR lasting roughly 7 to 12 cycles. Through a template-switch adaptor with 12 random nucleotides, each cDNA molecule received a tag. TCRdb reprocessed the 5' RACE reads with MiXCR, giving one entry per CDR3 protein. Among 1.4 million or so distinct CDR3 sequences listed, approximately 43% were seen once. This clonotype was detected a few times. The CDR3 spans 17 residues. Trimming cost V 0 bases and J 4 bases, with 17 bases left between them. Per the germline V gene, CDR1 is SGDLS and CDR2 is YYNGEE.

Sequencing was done on a sample of blood. The TCR sequence derives from a woman under 30 in good health. This chain connects TRBV9 to TRBJ2-1; D perhaps matches TRBD2 (5 bases). In DNA form, the CDR3 reads TGTGCCAGCAGCGTAGACGGAATAGCGCCCCTTTACAATGAGCAGTTCTTC. Its translation is CASSVDGIAPLYNEQFF.